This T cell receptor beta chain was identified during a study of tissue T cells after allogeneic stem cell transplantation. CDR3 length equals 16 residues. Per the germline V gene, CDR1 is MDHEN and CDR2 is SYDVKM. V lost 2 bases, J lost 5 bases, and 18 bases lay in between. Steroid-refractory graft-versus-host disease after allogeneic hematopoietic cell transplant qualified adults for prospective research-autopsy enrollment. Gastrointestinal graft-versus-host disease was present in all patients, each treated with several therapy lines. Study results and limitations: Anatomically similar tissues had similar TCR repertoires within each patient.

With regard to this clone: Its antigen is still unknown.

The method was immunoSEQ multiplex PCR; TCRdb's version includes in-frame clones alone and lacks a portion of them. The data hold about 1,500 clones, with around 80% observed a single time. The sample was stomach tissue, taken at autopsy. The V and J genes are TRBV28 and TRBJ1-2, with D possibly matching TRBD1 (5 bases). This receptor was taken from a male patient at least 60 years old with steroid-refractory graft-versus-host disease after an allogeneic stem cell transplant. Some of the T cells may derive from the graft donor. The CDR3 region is CASSLDQARTLYGYTF. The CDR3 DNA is TGTGCCAGCAGTTTAGACCAAGCCAGGACACTTTATGGCTACACCTTC.